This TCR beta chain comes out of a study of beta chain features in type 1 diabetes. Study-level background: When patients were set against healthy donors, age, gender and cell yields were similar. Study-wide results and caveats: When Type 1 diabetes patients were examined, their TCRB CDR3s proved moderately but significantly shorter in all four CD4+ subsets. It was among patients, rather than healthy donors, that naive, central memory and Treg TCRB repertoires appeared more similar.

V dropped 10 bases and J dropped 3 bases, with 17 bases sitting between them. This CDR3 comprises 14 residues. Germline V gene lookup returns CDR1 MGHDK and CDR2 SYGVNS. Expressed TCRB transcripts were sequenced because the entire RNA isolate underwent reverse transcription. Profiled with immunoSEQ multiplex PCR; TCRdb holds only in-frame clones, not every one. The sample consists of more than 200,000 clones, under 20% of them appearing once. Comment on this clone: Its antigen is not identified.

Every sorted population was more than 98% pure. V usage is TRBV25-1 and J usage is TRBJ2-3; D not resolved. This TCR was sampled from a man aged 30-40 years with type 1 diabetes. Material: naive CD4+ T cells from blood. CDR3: CATSVGKLTDTQYF. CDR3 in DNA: TGTGCCACTTCAGTTGGCAAACTTACAGATACGCAGTATTTT.